Listed here is a single T cell receptor beta chain. Profiled with immunoSEQ multiplex PCR; TCRdb holds only in-frame clones, not every one. Of 150,000 or so clones in the sample, roughly nine tenths were seen once. The sample originates from a study of control samples from healthy donors and cancer patients. This CDR3 comprises 15 residues. CDR1 is SGHRS and CDR2 is YFSETQ in the germline V gene. V was pared by 1 base and J by 5 bases, with 14 bases between. The rearrangement links TRBV5-1 to TRBJ2-3; perhaps TRBD2 as D (7 bases). This clonotype originated in a man aged 18 to 35 in good health. Sequencing input: blood. This chain's CDR3 is CASSLRAGALDTQYF. The DNA of the CDR3 is TGCGCCAGCAGCTTGAGGGCGGGGGCGTTAGATACGCAGTATTTT.